This record concerns one T cell receptor beta chain sequence. The antigen is not known. The sample comes from a study of CD8+ T cells in alopecia areata. Study-level findings and limits: Patients displayed less clarity in TCR sharing than mice, a finding possibly related to HLA.

V was clipped by 6 bases and J by 4 bases, with 13 bases between them. Germline lookup yields CDR1 SNHLY and CDR2 FYNNEI. The CDR3 runs 13 residues. As to treatment: oral pan-JAK inhibitor, 5-10 mg twice daily. The investigators collected lesional scalp punch biopsies and peripheral blood from alopecia areata patients. In each case, RNA was isolated and then reverse transcribed into cDNA as the sequencing template. The protocol was immunoSEQ multiplex PCR, while the TCRdb copy is restricted to in-frame clones and leaves out a portion. Counted here are about 190,000 clones, about 60% occurring once; the ten biggest clones make up roughly 0.71%.

This chain connects TRBV2 to TRBJ2-7; no clear D gene. This TCR derives from a human donor with alopecia areata. The sample in question was CD4+ T cells sorted from blood, obtained at week 4, from a patient treated with tofacitinib. CDR3 DNA: TGTGCCAGCAGACGCATAAGAGATTACGAGCAGTACTTC. Its translation is CASRRIRDYEQYF.